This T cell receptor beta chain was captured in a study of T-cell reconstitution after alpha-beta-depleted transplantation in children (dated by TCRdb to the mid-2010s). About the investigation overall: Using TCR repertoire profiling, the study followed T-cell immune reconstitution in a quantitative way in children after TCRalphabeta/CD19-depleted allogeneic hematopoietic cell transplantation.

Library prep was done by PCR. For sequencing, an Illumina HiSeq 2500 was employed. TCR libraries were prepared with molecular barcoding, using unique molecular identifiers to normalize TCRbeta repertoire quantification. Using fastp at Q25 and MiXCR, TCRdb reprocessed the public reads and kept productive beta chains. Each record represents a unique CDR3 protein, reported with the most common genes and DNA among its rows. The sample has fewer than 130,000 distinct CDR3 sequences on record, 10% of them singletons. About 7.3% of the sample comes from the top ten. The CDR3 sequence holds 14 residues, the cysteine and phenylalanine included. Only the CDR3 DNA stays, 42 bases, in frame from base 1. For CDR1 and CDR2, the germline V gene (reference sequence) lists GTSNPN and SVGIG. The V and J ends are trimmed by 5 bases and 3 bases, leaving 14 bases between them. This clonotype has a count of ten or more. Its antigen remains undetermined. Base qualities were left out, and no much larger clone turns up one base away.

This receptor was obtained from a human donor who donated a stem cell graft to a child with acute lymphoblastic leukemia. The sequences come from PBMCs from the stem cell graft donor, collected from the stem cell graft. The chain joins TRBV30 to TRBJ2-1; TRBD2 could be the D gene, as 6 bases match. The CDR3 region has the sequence CAWGQRRDYNEQFF. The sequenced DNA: TGTGCCTGGGGTCAGAGGCGGGACTACAATGAGCAGTTCTTC.